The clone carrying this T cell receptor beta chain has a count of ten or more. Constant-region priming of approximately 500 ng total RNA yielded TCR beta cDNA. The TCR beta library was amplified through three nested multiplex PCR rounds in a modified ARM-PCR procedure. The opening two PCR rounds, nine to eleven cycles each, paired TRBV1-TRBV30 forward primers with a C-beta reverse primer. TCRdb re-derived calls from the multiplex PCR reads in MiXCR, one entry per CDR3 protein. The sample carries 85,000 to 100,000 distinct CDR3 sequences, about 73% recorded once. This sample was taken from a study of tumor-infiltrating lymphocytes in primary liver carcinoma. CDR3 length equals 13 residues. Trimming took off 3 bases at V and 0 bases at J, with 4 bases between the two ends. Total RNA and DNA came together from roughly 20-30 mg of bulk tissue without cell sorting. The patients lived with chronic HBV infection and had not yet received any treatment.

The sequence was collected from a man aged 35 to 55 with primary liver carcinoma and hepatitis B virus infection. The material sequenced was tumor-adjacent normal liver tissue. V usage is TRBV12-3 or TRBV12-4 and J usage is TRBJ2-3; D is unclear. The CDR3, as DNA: TGTGCCAGCAGTTTCCCGAGCACAGATACGCAGTATTTT. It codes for CASSFPSTDTQYF.